This T cell receptor (beta chain) was sequenced for a study of CD8 T cells in ankylosing spondylitis. Study-wide results and caveats: Within ankylosing spondylitis blood, a TCR beta motif made up of several highly homologous variants appeared to be characteristic.

There are many counts of this clonotype. Its antigen is undetermined. Trimming took 2 bases from V and 7 from J, leaving 11 bases between them. Germline-derived CDR1 and CDR2 are DFQATT and SNEGSKA (reference sequence). The CDR3 covers 12 residues. TCRdb re-called the 5' RACE reads with MiXCR, one entry per CDR3 protein. This sample yields around 770,000 distinct CDR3 sequences, of which roughly 10% are seen a single time; more than 0.5% belongs to the top ten. The receptor's source is a male donor with ankylosing spondylitis. The chain links TRBV20-1 to TRBJ2-5, with D perhaps TRBD1 or TRBD2 (5 bases each). The sample was blood, either unsorted or a sorted T cell fraction (not recorded which). The CDR3 reads CSARRGTRTQYF. The CDR3 nucleotides are TGCAGTGCTAGACGTGGGACCAGGACCCAGTACTTC.